This T cell receptor (beta chain) came from a study of memory CD4+ T cells and cytomegalovirus serostatus (dated by TCRdb to 2018 to 2020). Concerning the study at large: The 35 or so healthy Belgian adults in the cohort included 9 who were CMV seropositive and approximately 25 who were CMV seronegative. The study sequenced CD4+ memory TCRbeta repertoires of a Belgian cohort with known cytomegalovirus serostatus to replicate a published TCR-based CMV serostatus classifier. The paper as a whole reports these results and caveats: Results were interpreted as suggesting that the CMV-associated TCR signature is largely present in the CD4+ memory repertoire. For predicting CMV serostatus, the median bootstrapped AUC was approximately 0.95 using the original framework and almost 0.93 using a US-trained random forest. Only CD4+CD45RO+ memory cells were sequenced, in contrast to the original study, in which naive and memory CD4+ and CD8+ populations were covered. Among the 150 to 200 previously reported CMV-associated TCRbeta sequences, roughly 68 showed up in the CD4+ memory repertoires, with each one found in between one and five individuals. The original-framework classifier achieved a median bootstrapped AUC of approximately 0.96 with a 95% CI of 0.76-1.00 on the Belgian cohort.

A FACSAria II was used to sort memory CD4+ T cells, defined as single viable CD3+CD4+CD8-CD45RO+ cells. CMV serostatus was assessed using a Roche Elecsys assay, by which serum IgG against CMV pp150, pp28, p38 and p52 was detected. After the samples were thawed, total CD4+ T cells were enriched through positive selection using CD4 magnetic microbeads. The samples came from a different study that was designed specifically to examine the CD4+ T cell memory repertoire. Peripheral blood mononuclear cells were isolated and cryopreserved according to standard operating procedures, and serum was stored at -80 degrees C. Staining used CD3-PerCP (BW264/56), CD4-APC (RPA-T4), CD45RO-PE (UCHT1) and CD8-Pacific Orange (3B5) antibodies, with Sytox blue excluding non-viable cells. Genomic DNA was extracted from sorted cells with the Quick-DNA Microprep Kit. TCRbeta DNA was amplified with the immunoSEQ hsTCRbeta kit following the manufacturer's protocol. An Illumina MiSeq instrument was used to sequence the TCRbeta libraries. The published analysis was carried out like this. After out-of-frame sequences were removed, some 2 million distinct TCRbeta sequences remained, averaging about 67,000 per individual. Each individual was scored by the count of 150 to 200 previously reported CMV-associated TCRbeta sequences and the total productive distinct TCRbeta count. A beta-binomial model was reimplemented in Python, and scikit-learn random forests with default parameters were trained on US cohort data. Classifier performance on the Belgian cohort was reported as the median AUC with percentile confidence intervals calculated over 10,000 bootstrap iterations. In TCRdb, the immuneACCESS table is reduced to in-frame sequences with V and J assigned. These tables do not hold every clone; where another copy was compared, an unresolved V gene accounts for under half, and the others remain unexplained. D and trimming were read from the DNA, whereas the V and J calls and clone size are those reported in that table. Present in this sample are about 58,000 clones, more than 70% of which were seen just once. Roughly 0.5% of the sample is taken by the ten largest.

Including cysteine and phenylalanine, the CDR3 has 14 amino acids. Only the CDR3 region is kept as DNA, spanning 42 bases read in frame from base 1. V is pared back by 6 bases and J by 3 bases, with 11 bases lying between the germline termini. CDR1 LNHDA and CDR2 SQIVND were looked up in the germline V gene (reference sequence). Turning to this clone: The antigen it binds to is not known. No clone much larger than this one lies a single base away; base qualities are absent.

This receptor was taken from an adult in good health and CMV-seronegative. Some clones in this sample may be carry-over from other donors' samples. The sequence links TRBV19 to TRBJ2-2; the D gene identity is not certain. Material: memory CD4+ T cells from blood. The DNA reads as follows: TGTGCCAGTAGAAGCATCGCGGACACCGGGGAGCTGTTTTTT. Its protein is CASRSIADTGELFF.